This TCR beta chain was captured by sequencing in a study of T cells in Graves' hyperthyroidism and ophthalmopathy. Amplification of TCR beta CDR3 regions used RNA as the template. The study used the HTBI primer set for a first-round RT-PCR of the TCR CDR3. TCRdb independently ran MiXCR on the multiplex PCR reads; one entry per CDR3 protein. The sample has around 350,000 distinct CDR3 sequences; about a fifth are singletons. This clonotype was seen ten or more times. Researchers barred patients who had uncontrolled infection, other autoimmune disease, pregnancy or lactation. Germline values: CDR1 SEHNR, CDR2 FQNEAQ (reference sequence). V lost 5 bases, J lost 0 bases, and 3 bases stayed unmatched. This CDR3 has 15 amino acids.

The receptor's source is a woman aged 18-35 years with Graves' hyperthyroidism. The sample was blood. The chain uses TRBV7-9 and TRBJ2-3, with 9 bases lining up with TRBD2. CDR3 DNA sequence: TGTGCCAGCAGCCCGACTAGCGGAAGCACAGATACGCAGTATTTT. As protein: CASSPTSGSTDTQYF.